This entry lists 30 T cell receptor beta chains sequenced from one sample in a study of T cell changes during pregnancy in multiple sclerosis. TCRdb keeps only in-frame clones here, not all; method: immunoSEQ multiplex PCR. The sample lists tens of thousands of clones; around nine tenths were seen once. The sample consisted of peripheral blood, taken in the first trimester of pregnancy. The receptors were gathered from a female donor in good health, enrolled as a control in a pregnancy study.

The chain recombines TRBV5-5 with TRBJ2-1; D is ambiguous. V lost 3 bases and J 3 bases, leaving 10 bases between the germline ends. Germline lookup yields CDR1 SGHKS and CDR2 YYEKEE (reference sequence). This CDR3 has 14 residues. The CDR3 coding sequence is TGTGCCAGCAGCTCGCAGGTAAACTACAATGAGCAGTTCTTC. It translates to CASSSQVNYNEQFF. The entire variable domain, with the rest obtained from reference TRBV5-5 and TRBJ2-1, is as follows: DAGVTQSPTHLIKTRGQQVTLRCSPISGHKSVSWYQQVLGQGPQFIFQYYEKEERGRGNFPDRFSARQFPNYSSELNVNALLLGDSALYLCASSSQVNYNEQFFGPGTRLTVL.

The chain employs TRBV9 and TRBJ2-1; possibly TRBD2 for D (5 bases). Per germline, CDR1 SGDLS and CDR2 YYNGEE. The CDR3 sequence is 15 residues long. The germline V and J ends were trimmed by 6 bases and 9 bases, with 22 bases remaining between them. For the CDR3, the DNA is TGTGCCAGCACCCCGGGGTCTTTGAATGGTGGTGAGCAGTTCTTC. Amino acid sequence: CASTPGSLNGGEQFF.

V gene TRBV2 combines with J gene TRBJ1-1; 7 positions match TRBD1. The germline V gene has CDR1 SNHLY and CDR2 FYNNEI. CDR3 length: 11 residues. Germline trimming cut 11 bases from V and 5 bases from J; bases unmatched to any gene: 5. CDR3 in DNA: TGTGCCCACAGGGGTGAAACTGAAGCTTTCTTT. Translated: CAHRGETEAFF.

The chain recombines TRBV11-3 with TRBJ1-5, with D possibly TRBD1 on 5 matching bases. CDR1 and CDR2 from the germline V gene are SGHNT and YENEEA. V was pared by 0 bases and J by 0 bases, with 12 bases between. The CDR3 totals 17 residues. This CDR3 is CASSLDLGPSSNQPQHF. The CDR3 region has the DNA TGTGCCAGCAGCTTAGATCTGGGGCCCAGTAGCAATCAGCCCCAGCATTTT.

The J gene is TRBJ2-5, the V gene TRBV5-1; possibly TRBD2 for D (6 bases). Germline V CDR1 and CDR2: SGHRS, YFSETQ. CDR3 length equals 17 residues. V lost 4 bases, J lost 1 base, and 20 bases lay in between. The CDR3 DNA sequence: TGCGCCAGCAGCGCTCGACCGGGACTTCGCACCCAAGAGACCCAGTACTTC. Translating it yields CASSARPGLRTQETQYF.

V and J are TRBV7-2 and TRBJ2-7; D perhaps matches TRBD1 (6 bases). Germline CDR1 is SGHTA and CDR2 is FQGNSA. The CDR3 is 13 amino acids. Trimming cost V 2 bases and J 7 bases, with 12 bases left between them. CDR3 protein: CASSLRGTAEQYF. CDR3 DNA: TGTGCCAGCAGCTTAAGGGGGACGGCGGAGCAGTACTTC.

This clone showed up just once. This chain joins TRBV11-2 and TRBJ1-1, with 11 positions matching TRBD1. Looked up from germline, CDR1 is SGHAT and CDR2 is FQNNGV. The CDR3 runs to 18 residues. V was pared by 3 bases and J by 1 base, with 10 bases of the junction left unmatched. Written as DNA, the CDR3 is TGTGCCAGCAGCTTGGAGGGGACAGGGGGACTTGGGAACACTGAAGCTTTCTTT. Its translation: CASSLEGTGGLGNTEAFF.

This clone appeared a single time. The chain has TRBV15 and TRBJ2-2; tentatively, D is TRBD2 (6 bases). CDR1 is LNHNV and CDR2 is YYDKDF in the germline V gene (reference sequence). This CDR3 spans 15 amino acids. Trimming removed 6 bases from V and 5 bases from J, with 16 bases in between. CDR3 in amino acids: CATRPRLGGTGELFF. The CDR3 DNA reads TGTGCCACCAGACCCAGACTAGGAGGTACCGGGGAGCTGTTTTTT.

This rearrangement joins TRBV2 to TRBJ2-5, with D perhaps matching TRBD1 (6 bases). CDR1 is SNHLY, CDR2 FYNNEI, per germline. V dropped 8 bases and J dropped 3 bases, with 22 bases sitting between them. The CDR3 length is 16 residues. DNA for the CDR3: TGTGCCAGCTTCCTCTATGAAAGGGCAGGGGAAGAGACCCAGTACTTC. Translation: CASFLYERAGEETQYF.

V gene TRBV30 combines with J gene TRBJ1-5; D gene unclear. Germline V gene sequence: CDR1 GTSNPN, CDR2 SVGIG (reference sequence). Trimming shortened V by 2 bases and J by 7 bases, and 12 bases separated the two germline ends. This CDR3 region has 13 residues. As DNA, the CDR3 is TGTGCCTGGAGTAGAAAGGGAGGCCAGCCCCAGCATTTT. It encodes CAWSRKGGQPQHF.

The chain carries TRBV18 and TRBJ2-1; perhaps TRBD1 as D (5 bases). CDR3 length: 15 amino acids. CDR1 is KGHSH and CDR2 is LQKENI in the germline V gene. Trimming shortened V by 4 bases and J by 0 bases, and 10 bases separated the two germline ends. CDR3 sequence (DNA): TGTGCCAGCTCACTTCAGGGTTTCTCCTACAATGAGCAGTTCTTC. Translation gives CASSLQGFSYNEQFF.

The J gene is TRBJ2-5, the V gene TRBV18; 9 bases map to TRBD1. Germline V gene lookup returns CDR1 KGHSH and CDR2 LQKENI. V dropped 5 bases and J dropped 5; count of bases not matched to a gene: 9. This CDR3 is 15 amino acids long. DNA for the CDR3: TGTGCCAGCTCATCGCTACAGGGGGCGGTGGAGACCCAGTACTTC. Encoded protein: CASSSLQGAVETQYF.

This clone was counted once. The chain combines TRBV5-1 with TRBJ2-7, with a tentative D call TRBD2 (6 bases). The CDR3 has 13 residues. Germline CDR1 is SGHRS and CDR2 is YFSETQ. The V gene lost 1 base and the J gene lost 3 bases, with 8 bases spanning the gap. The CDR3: CASSLSGVYEQYF. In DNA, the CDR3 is TGCGCCAGCAGCTTGTCGGGGGTCTACGAGCAGTACTTC.

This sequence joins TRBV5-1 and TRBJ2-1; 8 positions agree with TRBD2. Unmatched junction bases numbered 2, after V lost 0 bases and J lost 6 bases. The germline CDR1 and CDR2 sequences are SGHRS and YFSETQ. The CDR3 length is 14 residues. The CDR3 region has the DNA TGCGCCAGCAGCTTGGCCGGGGGGGCCAATGAGCAGTTCTTC. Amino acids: CASSLAGGANEQFF.

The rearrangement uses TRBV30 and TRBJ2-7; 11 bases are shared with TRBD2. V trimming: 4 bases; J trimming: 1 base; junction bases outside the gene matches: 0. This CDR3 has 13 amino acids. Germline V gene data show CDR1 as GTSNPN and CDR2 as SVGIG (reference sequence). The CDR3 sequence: CAWTSGRSYEQYF. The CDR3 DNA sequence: TGTGCCTGGACTAGCGGGAGGTCCTACGAGCAGTACTTC.

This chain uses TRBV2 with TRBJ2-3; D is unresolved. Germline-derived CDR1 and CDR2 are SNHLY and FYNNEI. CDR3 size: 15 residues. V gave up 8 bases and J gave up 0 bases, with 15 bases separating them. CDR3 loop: CASRGWSSSTDTQYF. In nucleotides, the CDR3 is TGTGCCAGCCGAGGATGGTCTTCTAGCACAGATACGCAGTATTTT.

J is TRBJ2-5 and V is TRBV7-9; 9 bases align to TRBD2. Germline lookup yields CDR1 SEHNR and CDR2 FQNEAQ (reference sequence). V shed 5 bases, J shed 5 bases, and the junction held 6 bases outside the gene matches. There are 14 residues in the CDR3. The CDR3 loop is CASSVGLAGETQYF. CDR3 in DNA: TGTGCCAGCAGCGTGGGACTAGCTGGCGAGACCCAGTACTTC.

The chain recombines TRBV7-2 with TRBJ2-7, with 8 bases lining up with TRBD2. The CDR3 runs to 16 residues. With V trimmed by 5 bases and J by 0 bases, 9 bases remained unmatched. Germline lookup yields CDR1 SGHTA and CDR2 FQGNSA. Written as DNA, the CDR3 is TGTGCCAGCAGCAGGGGCGGGAGGCAGAGCTCCTACGAGCAGTACTTC. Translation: CASSRGGRQSSYEQYF.

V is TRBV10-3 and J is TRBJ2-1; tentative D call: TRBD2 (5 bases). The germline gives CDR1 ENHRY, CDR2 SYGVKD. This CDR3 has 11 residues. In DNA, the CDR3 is TGTGTCGCGGGCCCGGGGTATGAGCAGTTCTTC. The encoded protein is CVAGPGYEQFF.

This CDR3 is CASSPDLAGYEQYF. The CDR3 region has the DNA TGTGCCAGCAGTCCGGACTTAGCGGGCTACGAGCAGTACTTC. The chain couples TRBV27 to TRBJ2-7, with 7 bases fitting TRBD2. This CDR3 comprises 14 residues. In germline, CDR1 is MNHEY, CDR2 SMNVEV (reference sequence). V dropped 5 bases and J dropped 3; count of bases not matched to a gene: 7.

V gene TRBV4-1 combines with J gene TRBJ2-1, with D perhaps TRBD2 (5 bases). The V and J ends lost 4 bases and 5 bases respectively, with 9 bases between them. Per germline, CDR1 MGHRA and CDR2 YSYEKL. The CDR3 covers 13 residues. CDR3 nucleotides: TGCGCCAGCAGCCTCCGAGGGAACAATGAGCAGTTCTTC. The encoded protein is CASSLRGNNEQFF.

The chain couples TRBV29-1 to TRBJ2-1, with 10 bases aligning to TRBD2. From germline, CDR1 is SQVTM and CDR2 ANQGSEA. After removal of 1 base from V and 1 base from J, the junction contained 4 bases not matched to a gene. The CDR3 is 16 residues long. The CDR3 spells CSVEGPAGGSYNEQFF. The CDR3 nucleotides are TGCAGCGTTGAAGGGCCAGCGGGAGGGTCCTACAATGAGCAGTTCTTC.

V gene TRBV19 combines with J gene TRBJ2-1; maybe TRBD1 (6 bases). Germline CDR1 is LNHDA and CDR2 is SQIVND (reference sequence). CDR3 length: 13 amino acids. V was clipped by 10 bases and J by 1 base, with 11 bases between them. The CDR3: CATATGSYNEQFF. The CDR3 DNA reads TGTGCCACTGCTACAGGGTCCTACAATGAGCAGTTCTTC. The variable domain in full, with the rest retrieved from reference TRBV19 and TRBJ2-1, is DGGITQSPKYLFRKEGQNVTLSCEQNLNHDAMYWYRQDPGQGLRLIYYSQIVNDFQKGDIAEGYSVSREKKESFPLTVTSAQKNPTAFYLCATATGSYNEQFFGPGTRLTVL.

CDR3 loop: CASRLSSGAPDTQYF. CDR3 sequence (DNA): TGTGCCAGTCGACTGTCTAGCGGGGCCCCTGATACGCAGTATTTT. The chain uses TRBV19 and TRBJ2-3; 9 bases are a match to TRBD2. V lost 8 bases to trimming and J lost 6 bases; unmatched junction nucleotides: 12. Germline loops: CDR1 LNHDA, CDR2 SQIVND (reference sequence). This CDR3 contains 15 residues.

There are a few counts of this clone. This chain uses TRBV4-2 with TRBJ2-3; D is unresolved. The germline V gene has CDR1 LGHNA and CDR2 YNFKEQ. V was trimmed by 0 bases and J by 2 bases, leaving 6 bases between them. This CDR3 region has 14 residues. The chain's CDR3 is CASSQERDTDTQYF. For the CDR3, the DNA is TGTGCCAGCAGCCAAGAACGAGACACAGATACGCAGTATTTT.

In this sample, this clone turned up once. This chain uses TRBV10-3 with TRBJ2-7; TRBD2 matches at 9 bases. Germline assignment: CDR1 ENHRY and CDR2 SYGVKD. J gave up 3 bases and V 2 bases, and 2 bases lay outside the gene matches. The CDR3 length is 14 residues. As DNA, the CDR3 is TGTGCCATCAGTGAGGCTAGCGGGGTCTACGAGCAGTACTTC. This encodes CAISEASGVYEQYF.

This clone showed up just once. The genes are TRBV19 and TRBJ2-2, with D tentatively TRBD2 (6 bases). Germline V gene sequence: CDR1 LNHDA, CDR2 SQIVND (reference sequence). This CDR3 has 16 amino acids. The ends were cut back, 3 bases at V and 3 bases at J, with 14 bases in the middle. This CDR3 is CASSILGREDTGELFF. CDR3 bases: TGTGCCAGTAGTATCCTCGGCAGGGAGGACACCGGGGAGCTGTTTTTT.

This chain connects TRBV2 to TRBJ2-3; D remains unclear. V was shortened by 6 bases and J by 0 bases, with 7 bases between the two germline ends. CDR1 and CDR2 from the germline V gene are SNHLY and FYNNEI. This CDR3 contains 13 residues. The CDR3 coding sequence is TGTGCCAGCAGGGGCGTAAGCACAGATACGCAGTATTTT. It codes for CASRGVSTDTQYF. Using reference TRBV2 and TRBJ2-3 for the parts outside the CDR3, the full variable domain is EPEVTQTPSHQVTQMGQEVILRCVPISNHLYFYWYRQILGQKVEFLVSFYNNEISEKSEIFDDQFSVERPDGSNFTLKIRSTKLEDSAMYFCASRGVSTDTQYFGPGTRLTVL.

This chain's CDR3 is CASSITDRYTEAFF. CDR3 nucleotides: TGTGCCAGTAGTATAACTGATCGTTACACTGAAGCTTTCTTT. This chain connects TRBV19 to TRBJ1-1; no reliable D call. V was pared by 2 bases and J by 3 bases, with 10 bases between. The CDR3 has 14 residues. CDR1 is LNHDA, CDR2 SQIVND, per germline (reference sequence).

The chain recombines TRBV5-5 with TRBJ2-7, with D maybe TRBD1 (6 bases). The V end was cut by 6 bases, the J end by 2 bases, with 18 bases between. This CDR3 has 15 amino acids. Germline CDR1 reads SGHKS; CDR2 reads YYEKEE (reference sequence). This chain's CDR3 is CASTPLGQGTYEQYF. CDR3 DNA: TGTGCCAGCACCCCCCTCGGTCAGGGGACCTACGAGCAGTACTTC. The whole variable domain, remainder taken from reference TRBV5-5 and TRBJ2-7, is DAGVTQSPTHLIKTRGQQVTLRCSPISGHKSVSWYQQVLGQGPQFIFQYYEKEERGRGNFPDRFSARQFPNYSSELNVNALLLGDSALYLCASTPLGQGTYEQYFGPGTRLTVT.